Listed here are 26 T cell receptor beta chains from one sample, sequenced in a study of PD-L1 blockade in urothelial cancer. TCRdb's copy holds only in-frame clones and misses some; the assay was immunoSEQ multiplex PCR. The sample has approximately 110,000 clones; 70% to 90% are singletons. Source: PBMCs, taken around atezolizumab (anti-PD-L1) treatment. The receptors come from a man aged 45-60 years with urothelial cancer.

The gene calls are TRBV18 and TRBJ2-3; 8 nucleotides align to TRBD2. With V trimmed by 6 bases and J by 0 bases, 8 bases remained unmatched. The germline V gene has CDR1 KGHSH and CDR2 LQKENI. The CDR3 is 16 amino acids. The CDR3 bases are TGTGCCAGCTCCCGAGCGGGGGCAGTCAGCACAGATACGCAGTATTTT. It codes for CASSRAGAVSTDTQYF.

CDR3 region: CASSLVGRDTGELFF. CDR3 coding DNA: TGTGCCAGCAGCTTAGTCGGCAGGGACACCGGGGAGCTGTTTTTT. The chain combines TRBV5-4 with TRBJ2-2, with a tentative D call TRBD1 (5 bases). Germline CDR1 SGHNT, CDR2 YYREEE (reference sequence). The ends were cut back, 2 bases at V and 3 bases at J, with 11 bases in the middle. The CDR3 runs to 15 residues. Full variable domain (missing parts from reference TRBV5-4 and TRBJ2-2): ETGVTQSPTHLIKTRGQQVTLRCSSQSGHNTVSWYQQALGQGPQFIFQYYREEENGRGNFPPRFSGLQFPNYSSELNVNALELDDSALYLCASSLVGRDTGELFFGEGSRLTVL.

The rearrangement joins TRBV5-1 to TRBJ2-5; maybe TRBD1 (5 bases). With 0 bases removed from V and 2 bases from J, the gap between germline ends came to 11 bases. Germline lookup yields CDR1 SGHRS and CDR2 YFSETQ. The CDR3 extends over 15 amino acids. In nucleotides, the CDR3 is TGCGCCAGCAGCTTGGGGACAAGCCCACAAGAGACCCAGTACTTC. Protein sequence: CASSLGTSPQETQYF.

The rearrangement uses TRBV7-6 and TRBJ1-4; a weak D match, TRBD1 (6 bases). The V and J ends lost 5 bases and 7 bases respectively, with 23 bases between them. The CDR3 has 17 residues. Per the germline V gene, CDR1 is SGHVS and CDR2 is FNYEAQ. CDR3 DNA sequence: TGTGCCAGCAGCCCTGGGGGCGCCGGTCTAGTGGGTGAAAAACTGTTTTTT. As protein: CASSPGGAGLVGEKLFF.

This chain uses TRBV28 with TRBJ2-5, with D unresolved. Trimming cost V 3 bases and J 1 base, with 12 bases left between them. This CDR3 comprises 15 residues. Germline CDR1 reads MDHEN; CDR2 reads SYDVKM. CDR3 region: CASSFVGSGQETQYF. CDR3 in DNA: TGTGCCAGCAGTTTCGTAGGTTCGGGCCAAGAGACCCAGTACTTC.

The genes are TRBV15 and TRBJ1-2, with D maybe TRBD1 (5 bases). V was clipped by 0 bases and J by 0 bases, with 11 bases between them. CDR3 length: 16 residues. Germline V CDR1 and CDR2: LNHNV, YYDKDF (reference sequence). The CDR3 DNA reads as TGTGCCACCAGCAGAGATATGACAGCGACTAACTATGGCTACACCTTC. It yields the protein CATSRDMTATNYGYTF. Drawing the rest from reference TRBV15 and TRBJ1-2, the complete variable domain is DAMVIQNPRYQVTQFGKPVTLSCSQTLNHNVMYWYQQKSSQAPKLLFHYYDKDFNNEADTPDNFQSRRPNTSFCFLDIRSPGLGDTAMYLCATSRDMTATNYGYTFGSGTRLTVV.

The chain links TRBV6-1 to TRBJ2-7; the D gene is possibly TRBD1 (5 bases). The CDR3 is 14 residues long. The ends were cut back, 5 bases at V and 0 bases at J, with 11 bases in the middle. Germline-derived CDR1 and CDR2 are MNHNS and SASEGT. The CDR3 nucleotides read TGTGCCAGCAGTAGACAGATCAGCTCCTACGAGCAGTACTTC. This codes for CASSRQISSYEQYF.

The chain uses TRBV7-8 and TRBJ1-4; the match to TRBD1 covers 7 bases. Looked up from germline, CDR1 is SGHVS and CDR2 is FQNEAQ. This CDR3 contains 18 residues. The trim removed 1 base at V and 3 bases at J, leaving 11 bases unmatched. CDR3 nucleotides: TGTGCCAGCAGCTTAGTGGGGCCAAGGGGGCGGTCTAATGAAAAACTGTTTTTT. Translated, it gives CASSLVGPRGRSNEKLFF.

This clone was counted ten times or more. The chain carries TRBV27 and TRBJ1-1; D might be TRBD1 (5 bases). Germline CDR1 and CDR2: MNHEY and SMNVEV (reference sequence). This CDR3 is 12 amino acids long. The ends were cut back, 8 bases at V and 2 bases at J, with 9 bases in the middle. The CDR3 nucleotides are TGTGCCAGCGCCCAGGGTAACACTGAAGCTTTCTTT. Encoded protein: CASAQGNTEAFF.

The chain joins TRBV29-1 to TRBJ2-7, with 7 bases lining up with TRBD2. Germline-derived CDR1 and CDR2 are SQVTM and ANQGSEA. The CDR3 sequence is 15 residues long. V was clipped by 0 bases and J by 3 bases; unmatched bases: 8. The CDR3 nucleotides read TGCAGCGTTGAAGATAGAACTAGCGCTCACTACGAGCAGTACTTC. Translation gives CSVEDRTSAHYEQYF.

The chain links TRBV2 to TRBJ1-5; a weak D match, TRBD1 (6 bases). The CDR3 contains 15 residues. The ends were cut back, 4 bases at V and 2 bases at J, with 12 bases in the middle. In germline, CDR1 is SNHLY, CDR2 FYNNEI. CDR3 DNA: TGTGCCAGCAGTGGAAGCAGGGGAGGCAATCAGCCCCAGCATTTT. This sequence encodes CASSGSRGGNQPQHF.

This clone was counted once. The rearrangement links TRBV5-6 to TRBJ1-2; perhaps TRBD1 as D (6 bases). V was clipped by 0 bases and J by 1 base, with 19 bases between them. CDR3 length: 18 residues. Germline lookup yields CDR1 SGHDT and CDR2 YYEEEE. The CDR3 region has the DNA TGTGCCAGCAGCTTGGGGGTCAATGGGGGCGCGGGTAACTATGGCTACACCTTC. Its protein product is CASSLGVNGGAGNYGYTF.

This clone has a single count. The chain combines TRBV7-8 with TRBJ2-7; the match to TRBD2 covers 9 bases. Germline values: CDR1 SGHVS, CDR2 FQNEAQ. V shed 5 bases and J 0 bases; nucleotides not matched to a gene: 14. This CDR3 has 18 residues. The CDR3 DNA sequence: TGTGCCAGCAGCGCCCGTTTTAAGTCTAGCGGGGTCTCCTACGAGCAGTACTTC. Protein product: CASSARFKSSGVSYEQYF.

The chain employs TRBV5-5 and TRBJ2-1; 7 nucleotides align to TRBD1. The V gene end was trimmed by 0 bases and the J gene end by 6 bases; junction bases not matched to a gene: 3. The CDR3 runs to 14 residues. Germline values: CDR1 SGHKS, CDR2 YYEKEE (reference sequence). The CDR3 DNA is TGTGCCAGCAGCTTGGGGGACAGCAGCAATGAGCAGTTCTTC. Its translation: CASSLGDSSNEQFF.

This sequence joins TRBV7-9 and TRBJ1-5; a weak D match, TRBD1 (6 bases). The germline V gene has CDR1 SEHNR and CDR2 FQNEAQ (reference sequence). V was trimmed by 1 base and J by 0 bases, leaving 10 bases between them. The CDR3 runs to 16 residues. CDR3: CASSLETGYSNQPQHF. In DNA, the CDR3 is TGTGCCAGCAGCTTAGAAACAGGGTATAGCAATCAGCCCCAGCATTTT.

The genes are TRBV28 and TRBJ2-7; 9 bases map to TRBD1. Germline assignment: CDR1 MDHEN and CDR2 SYDVKM. V lost 7 bases and J lost 6; bases outside the gene matches: 7. CDR3 length: 13 residues. CDR3 loop: CASTQTGGGEQYF. CDR3 nucleotides: TGTGCCAGCACACAGACAGGGGGGGGCGAGCAGTACTTC. Based on the CDR3 plus reference TRBV28 and TRBJ2-7, the full variable domain is DVKVTQSSRYLVKRTGEKVFLECVQDMDHENMFWYRQDPGLGLRLIYFSYDVKMKEKGDIPEGYSVSREKKERFSLILESASTNQTSMYLCASTQTGGGEQYFGPGTRLTVT.

The rearrangement uses TRBV28 and TRBJ2-2; D is unclear. This CDR3 contains 17 residues. Germline V gene data show CDR1 as MDHEN and CDR2 as SYDVKM. The ends were cut back, 5 bases at V and 0 bases at J, with 16 bases in the middle. This CDR3 reads CASSLPLKSTNTGELFF. The CDR3 bases are TGTGCCAGCAGTCTTCCGCTCAAAAGCACGAACACCGGGGAGCTGTTTTTT.

This clone was seen repeatedly, ten times or more. This sequence joins TRBV7-3 and TRBJ2-7; TRBD2 is a possible D gene (5 bases). The germline gives CDR1 SGHTA, CDR2 FQGTGA. The CDR3 loop spans 15 amino acids. The V end was cut by 2 bases, the J end by 0 bases, with 11 bases between. The CDR3: CASSLSPGSSYEQYF. CDR3 nucleotide sequence: TGTGCCAGCAGCTTATCCCCGGGGAGCTCCTACGAGCAGTACTTC.

The chain joins TRBV28 to TRBJ1-5; 8 positions agree with TRBD1. Trimming removed 8 bases from V and 1 base from J; junction bases left unmatched: 4. Per the germline V gene, CDR1 is MDHEN and CDR2 is SYDVKM. The CDR3 is made up of 14 amino acids. The CDR3 coding sequence is TGTGCCAGCGTTAGGACAGGGAGCAATCAGCCCCAGCATTTT. It codes for CASVRTGSNQPQHF.

The rearrangement links TRBV5-6 to TRBJ2-2; a possible D gene is TRBD2 (6 bases). V dropped 0 bases and J dropped 3 bases, with 9 bases sitting between them. There are 15 residues in the CDR3. The germline CDR1 and CDR2 sequences are SGHDT and YYEEEE. CDR3 DNA: TGTGCCAGCAGCTTGGGACTAGATTACACCGGGGAGCTGTTTTTT. Its translation is CASSLGLDYTGELFF.

This clone was seen a single time. As DNA, the CDR3 is TGTGCCAGCAGCCTAGCGGGAGGAGGAGATACGCAGTATTTT. Protein: CASSLAGGGDTQYF. This chain connects TRBV11-2 to TRBJ2-3; 11 bases align to TRBD2. CDR1 SGHAT and CDR2 FQNNGV come from the germline V gene. The CDR3 covers 14 residues. The junction had 3 bases not matched to a gene; V was cut back by 5 bases and J by 5 bases.

The rearrangement joins TRBV2 to TRBJ2-7, with TRBD2 matching over 9 bases. This CDR3 region has 15 residues. With V trimmed by 8 bases and J by 0 bases, 8 bases remained unmatched. CDR1 is SNHLY and CDR2 is FYNNEI in the germline V gene. CDR3 amino acids: CASRRTSASSYEQYF. The CDR3 DNA reads TGTGCCAGCCGACGGACTAGCGCTAGCTCCTACGAGCAGTACTTC.

This chain links TRBV7-2 with TRBJ2-5; weak D call: TRBD2 (6 bases). V was trimmed by 4 bases and J by 7 bases, leaving 19 bases between them. The germline CDR1 and CDR2 sequences are SGHTA and FQGNSA. This CDR3 comprises 15 residues. CDR3 coding DNA: TGTGCCAGCAGCTCCGGGAGAGTTGCCCGAGGGACCCAGTACTTC. Amino acids: CASSSGRVARGTQYF.

V is TRBV10-1 and J is TRBJ2-1; 7 nucleotides agree with TRBD2. CDR3 length: 17 residues. With V trimmed by 3 bases and J by 10 bases, 18 bases remained unmatched. CDR1 and CDR2 (germline): WNHNN, SYGVQD (reference sequence). The CDR3 is CASSDDIQRDSLGEQFF. The CDR3 nucleotides read TGCGCCAGCAGTGATGATATTCAGCGGGACTCGCTGGGGGAGCAGTTCTTC.

The rearrangement uses TRBV10-3 and TRBJ1-3; D is unresolved. V lost 2 bases and J 0 bases, leaving 5 bases between the germline ends. There are 14 residues in the CDR3. The germline CDR1 and CDR2 sequences are ENHRY and SYGVKD. The CDR3 protein is CAISELSSGNTIYF. In DNA, the CDR3 is TGTGCCATCAGTGAGCTAAGCTCTGGAAACACCATATATTTT.

To note about this clone: The CDR3 ends on some other residue instead of the conserved phenylalanine or tryptophan, so this is likely a read error. The DNA is omitted, as the CDR3 cannot be located on it reliably, and the CDR3 follows TCRdb's listing. The chain carries TRBV7-9 and TRBJ2-3; TRBD1 is taken as the D call from the table, unchecked against the DNA. The CDR3 totals 12 residues, both ends included. The V gene's germline CDR1 is SEHNR and CDR2 FQNEAQ (reference sequence). The CDR3 reads CASSSGQPDCDY.